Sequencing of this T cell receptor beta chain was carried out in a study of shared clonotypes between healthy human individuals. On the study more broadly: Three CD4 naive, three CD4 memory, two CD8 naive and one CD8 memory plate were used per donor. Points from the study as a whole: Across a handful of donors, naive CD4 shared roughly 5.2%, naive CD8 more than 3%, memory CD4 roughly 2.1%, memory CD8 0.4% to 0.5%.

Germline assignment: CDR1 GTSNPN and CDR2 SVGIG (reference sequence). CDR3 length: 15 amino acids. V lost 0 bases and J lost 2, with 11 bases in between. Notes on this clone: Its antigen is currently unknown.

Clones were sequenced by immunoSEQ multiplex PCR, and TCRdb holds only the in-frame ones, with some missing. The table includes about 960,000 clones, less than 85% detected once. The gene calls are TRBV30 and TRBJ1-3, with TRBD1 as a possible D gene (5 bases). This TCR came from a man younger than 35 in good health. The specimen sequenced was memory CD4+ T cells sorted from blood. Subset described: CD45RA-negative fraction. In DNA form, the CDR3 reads TGTGCCTGGAGTGTACTTGGCAGGGCTGGAAACACCATATATTTT. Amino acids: CAWSVLGRAGNTIYF.